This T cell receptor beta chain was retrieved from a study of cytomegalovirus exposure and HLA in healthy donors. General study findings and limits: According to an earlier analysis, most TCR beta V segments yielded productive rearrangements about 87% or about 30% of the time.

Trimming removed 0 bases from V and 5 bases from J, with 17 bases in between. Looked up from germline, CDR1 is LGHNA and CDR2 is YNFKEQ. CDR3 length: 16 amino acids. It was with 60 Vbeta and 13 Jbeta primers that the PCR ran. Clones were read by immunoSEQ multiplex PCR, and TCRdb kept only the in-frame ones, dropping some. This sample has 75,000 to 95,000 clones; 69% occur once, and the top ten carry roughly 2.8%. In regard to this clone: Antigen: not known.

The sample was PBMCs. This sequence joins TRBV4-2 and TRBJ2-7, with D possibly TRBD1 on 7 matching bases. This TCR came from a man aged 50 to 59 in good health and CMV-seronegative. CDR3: CASSQDEAGRGDEQYF. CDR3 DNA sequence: TGTGCCAGCAGCCAAGATGAGGCGGGCAGGGGGGACGAGCAGTACTTC.